Shown below are 12 T cell receptor beta chains from a single sample sequenced in a study of T-cell reconstitution after alpha-beta-depleted transplantation in children. Using unique molecular identifiers, the investigators prepared the TCRbeta library. Using its own MiXCR run on the PCR reads, TCRdb lists one record per CDR3 protein. The table includes almost 500,000 distinct CDR3 sequences, roughly a tenth detected once. The specimen was PBMCs, collected before TCRalphabeta/CD19-depleted stem cell transplant. The receptors were gathered from a child aged 2-15 years with inherited bone marrow failure, due to receive a stem cell transplant.

This clonotype has at least ten counts. The V call is TRBV19, the J call TRBJ2-1, with 13 bases lining up with TRBD2. The germline gives CDR1 LNHDA, CDR2 SQIVND (reference sequence). Trimming at V came to 6 bases and at J to 7 bases, leaving 6 bases not matched to a gene. The CDR3 is 15 amino acids. CDR3 nucleotides: TGTGCCAGTAGGAGACTAGCGGGAGGCCCGAATGAGCAGTTCTTC. It is translated as CASRRLAGGPNEQFF. The variable domain in full, with the rest retrieved from reference TRBV19 and TRBJ2-1, is DGGITQSPKYLFRKEGQNVTLSCEQNLNHDAMYWYRQDPGQGLRLIYYSQIVNDFQKGDIAEGYSVSREKKESFPLTVTSAQKNPTAFYLCASRRLAGGPNEQFFGPGTRLTVL.

This clonotype was counted a few times. The chain joins TRBV4-3 to TRBJ1-4; D might be TRBD1 (5 bases). The CDR3 is made up of 14 amino acids. V dropped 4 bases and J dropped 6 bases, with 12 bases sitting between them. Germline assignment: CDR1 LGHNA and CDR2 YSLEER. The CDR3 sequence is CASSRDLQDEKLFF. The CDR3 coding sequence is TGCGCCAGCAGCCGGGATCTACAGGATGAAAAACTGTTTTTT.

This clonotype came up a few times. V gene TRBV5-1 combines with J gene TRBJ2-7; TRBD2 matches at 15 bases. Germline V CDR1 and CDR2: SGHRS, YFSETQ. The junction had 2 bases not matched to a gene; V was cut back by 4 bases and J by 6 bases. CDR3 length equals 14 residues. The CDR3 loop is CASSTGLAGGEQYF. The CDR3 nucleotides read TGCGCCAGCAGCACGGGACTAGCGGGAGGCGAGCAGTACTTC. Filled out from reference TRBV5-1 and TRBJ2-7, the complete variable domain reads KAGVTQTPRYLIKTRGQQVTLSCSPISGHRSVSWYQQTPGQGLQFLFEYFSETQRNKGNFPGRFSGRQFSNSRSEMNVSTLELGDSALYLCASSTGLAGGEQYFGPGTRLTVT.

This clonotype has ten or more counts. The chain combines TRBV5-1 with TRBJ1-1; 7 bases agree with TRBD1. This CDR3 spans 14 amino acids. CDR1 is SGHRS, CDR2 YFSETQ, per germline. The ends lost 1 base at V and 4 bases at J; junction bases unmatched: 4. The CDR3 sequence is CASSLFRGSTEAFF. The DNA of the CDR3 is TGCGCCAGCAGCTTGTTCAGGGGGAGCACTGAAGCTTTCTTT.

This clonotype was seen many times. This chain joins TRBV6-2 or TRBV6-3 and TRBJ2-2; TRBD2 is a possible D gene (6 bases). Germline CDR1 MNHEY, CDR2 SVGEGT. This CDR3 comprises 15 residues. The V and J ends lost 0 bases and 4 bases respectively, with 9 bases between them. CDR3 sequence (DNA): TGTGCCAGCAGTTACTCAGGACTAAGCACCGGGGAGCTGTTTTTT. Its translation: CASSYSGLSTGELFF.

The V and J genes are TRBV29-1 and TRBJ2-5; 8 bases map to TRBD2. The length of the CDR3 is 13 residues. In germline, CDR1 is SQVTM, CDR2 ANQGSEA. Germline trimming cut 2 bases from V and 1 base from J; bases unmatched to any gene: 0. The CDR3 coding sequence is TGCAGCGTTGAACTAGCGGGCCAAGAGACCCAGTACTTC. Residues: CSVELAGQETQYF.

This clonotype was picked up many times. The gene calls are TRBV20-1 and TRBJ1-1, with TRBD1 identical over 9 bases. V lost 0 bases and J lost 5; bases outside the gene matches: 7. Germline-derived CDR1 and CDR2 are DFQATT and SNEGSKA (reference sequence). The CDR3 is made up of 15 amino acids. The DNA for the CDR3 is TGCAGTGCTAGAGACCTCCCGACAGGGGGAACTGAAGCTTTCTTT. Protein product: CSARDLPTGGTEAFF.

This clonotype has ten or more counts. The genes are TRBV4-2 and TRBJ2-3; no firm D call. The CDR3 is 13 residues long. CDR1 is LGHNA, CDR2 YNFKEQ, per germline. V lost 0 bases and J lost 6, with 7 bases in between. DNA for the CDR3: TGTGCCAGCAGCCAAGATCTGGTGGATACGCAGTATTTT. Protein: CASSQDLVDTQYF.

This clonotype has a count of ten or more. The V gene is TRBV7-9, the J gene TRBJ2-1, with TRBD1 matching over 11 bases. The CDR3 spans 15 residues. V lost 4 bases to trimming and J lost 8 bases; unmatched junction nucleotides: 7. Germline V gene lookup returns CDR1 SEHNR and CDR2 FQNEAQ (reference sequence). CDR3 in DNA: TGTGCCAGCAGCTCCGGACAGGGGGCGGGGGATGAGCAGTTCTTC. Encoded protein: CASSSGQGAGDEQFF.

This clonotype was found many times. The V call is TRBV13, the J call TRBJ2-7; TRBD1 matches 9 bases. The V segment lost 1 base and the J segment 5 bases; nucleotides outside the gene matches: 3. Germline V gene lookup returns CDR1 PRHDT and CDR2 FYEKMQ (reference sequence). This CDR3 has 14 amino acids. The CDR3 DNA follows: TGTGCCAGCAGCTTAGCAACAGGGGGCCACGAGCAGTACTTC. Translated, it gives CASSLATGGHEQYF.

This clonotype came up many times. This rearrangement joins TRBV7-8 to TRBJ2-7; no definite D call. Germline-derived CDR1 and CDR2 are SGHVS and FQNEAQ. The ends were cut back, 4 bases at V and 3 bases at J, with 7 bases in the middle. The CDR3 is 12 residues long. The CDR3 loop reads CASSSINYEQYF. As DNA, the CDR3 is TGTGCCAGCAGCTCGATAAACTACGAGCAGTACTTC.

The V call is TRBV5-1, the J call TRBJ2-3; D is uncertain. Germline V gene lookup returns CDR1 SGHRS and CDR2 YFSETQ. The CDR3 is 15 residues long. V lost 4 bases and J 0 bases, leaving 12 bases between the germline ends. The CDR3 DNA follows: TGCGCCAGCAGCCCATCGCTCGGGAGCACAGATACGCAGTATTTT. It yields the protein CASSPSLGSTDTQYF.